This T cell receptor (beta chain) appears in the sequencing data of a study of blood T cell repertoires in COVID-19. Study context: The United States, Italy and Spain supplied acute and convalescent COVID-19 samples. The analysed material was cDNA or gDNA that came from T cells, B-cell-depleted T cells, or PBMCs.

Authors' data handling: Reference gene primers were amplified, and this amplification served to estimate nucleated cell counts. Only in-frame clones appear in the TCRdb table, and some are missing; sequencing was by immunoSEQ multiplex PCR. The V and J calls and clone size are taken from that table; D and trimming were inferred from the DNA. The repertoire holds about 130,000 clones, with about nine tenths as singletons. V gave up 10 bases and J gave up 4 bases, with 25 bases separating them. The CDR3 is 16 amino acids. The germline gives CDR1 MDHEN, CDR2 SYDVKM. The chain joins TRBV28 to TRBJ1-2, with D perhaps TRBD1 (5 bases). What was sequenced was peripheral blood. The TCR sequence derives from a man aged 50-60 years with acute or convalescent COVID-19. The CDR3 protein is CAILQGGKKESYGYTF. CDR3 DNA: TGTGCCATCCTCCAGGGAGGGAAAAAGGAGTCCTATGGCTACACCTTC.